The rows below give T cell receptor beta chains drawn from one sample of a study of blood T cell repertoires in COVID-19. Assay: immunoSEQ multiplex PCR; the TCRdb copy retains only in-frame clones and omits some. The sample has some 380,000 clones, 90% seen once. The sequencing input was peripheral blood. The receptors shown here come from a man aged 18 to 30 with active or convalescent COVID-19. Each CDR3 is given with its conserved first and last residue. The D gene is left open where the match is weak. Part of the rows lack a size; the others show once, few, many or a class for expanded clones.

clone_size j_call d_call v_call cdr3_nt cdr3_aa
- TRBJ2-1 - TRBV7-3 TGTGCCAGCAGCTTAACTCGGGAGTCCTACAATGAGCAGTTCTTC CASSLTRESYNEQFF
once TRBJ2-7 - TRBV4-3 TGCGCCAGCAGCCAAGGCAGGGGTTCCTACGAGCAGTACTTC CASSQGRGSYEQYF
once TRBJ2-5 TRBD1 TRBV7-8 TGTGCCAGCAGTTATAGGAACAGGGGTGCGGAGACCCAGTACTTC CASSYRNRGAETQYF
- TRBJ2-7 TRBD2 TRBV4-2 TGTGCCAGCAGCCAAGGAGAGACTAGCGGGGGGAACGAGCAGTACTTC CASSQGETSGGNEQYF
- TRBJ1-6 - TRBV27 TGTGCCAGCTCCAATCAGGGGAGCTCCTATAATTCACCCCTCCACTTT CASSNQGSSYNSPLHF
- TRBJ2-3 - TRBV2 TGTGCCAGCAGTGAAGAGAACAGGGCCACTACGCAGTATTTT CASSEENRATTQYF
- TRBJ2-2 - TRBV29-1 TGCAGCGTGCGGGCAAACGCGAACACCGGGGAGCTGTTTTTT CSVRANANTGELFF
- TRBJ2-3 - TRBV12-3/TRBV12-4 TGTGCCAGCAGTCCGGGGGGCACAGATACGCAGTATTTT CASSPGGTDTQYF
- TRBJ1-2 - TRBV28 TGTGCCAGCAATTTTCCAGGGAAAGGTGCTTATGGCTACACCTTC CASNFPGKGAYGYTF
- TRBJ1-1 TRBD1 TRBV19 TGTGCCAGTAGTGCGGGACAGATGAACACTGAAGCTTTCTTT CASSAGQMNTEAFF
few TRBJ1-1 TRBD1 TRBV10-3 TGTGCCATCAGTATGGAAACAGGGGGGACTGAAGCTTTCTTT CAISMETGGTEAFF